This T cell receptor (beta chain) comes out of a study of T-cell memory formation after mild COVID-19. The overall study: TCR clusters were mostly confined to one donor each.

Comment on this clonotype: As yet, its antigen is unknown.

The CDR3 spans 15 residues. V gave up 2 bases and J gave up 10 bases; unmatched junction bases: 7. Germline CDR1 and CDR2: LNHDA and SQIVND (reference sequence). General study findings and limits: Day 15 to 85 contracting clones showed balanced CD4/CD8; later expanders leaned CD4+.

TCRdb re-called the 5' RACE reads with MiXCR, one entry per CDR3 protein. This sample has roughly 180,000 distinct CDR3 sequences; about 9.9% occur once, and the top ten carry less than 4%. V and J are TRBV19 and TRBJ2-1, with TRBD2 identical over 11 bases. The sequence was obtained from a man between 18 and 29 years old who had mild COVID-19 (a few samples of this study predate the infection). Cell type and time point are not known. Sequenced material: PBMCs or a T cell subset sorted from them (not recorded which). This CDR3 reads CASSIISGGAGEQFF. CDR3 sequence (DNA): TGTGCCAGTAGTATAATTAGCGGGGGGGCCGGCGAGCAGTTCTTC.